What follows is one T cell receptor beta chain and its context. The protocol was immunoSEQ multiplex PCR, while the TCRdb copy is restricted to in-frame clones and leaves out a portion. The sample consists of about 100,000 clones, over 75% of them appearing once. This sample was taken from a study of blood T cell repertoires in COVID-19. Overall study context: Sources were T cells, B-cell-depleted T cells, or PBMCs; the material itself was cDNA or gDNA.

Germline V gene sequence: CDR1 SGHDT, CDR2 YYEEEE. Trimming took 0 bases from V and 11 from J, leaving 15 bases between them. This CDR3 has 14 residues. The sequenced sample was peripheral blood. This TCR came from a human donor in a cohort sampled during active COVID-19. V and J are TRBV5-6 and TRBJ2-4; the D gene is possibly TRBD2 (7 bases). CDR3 nucleotide sequence: TGTGCCAGCAGCTTGGAGGGGGAGGGAAGTCTTCAGTACTTC. Translation: CASSLEGEGSLQYF.